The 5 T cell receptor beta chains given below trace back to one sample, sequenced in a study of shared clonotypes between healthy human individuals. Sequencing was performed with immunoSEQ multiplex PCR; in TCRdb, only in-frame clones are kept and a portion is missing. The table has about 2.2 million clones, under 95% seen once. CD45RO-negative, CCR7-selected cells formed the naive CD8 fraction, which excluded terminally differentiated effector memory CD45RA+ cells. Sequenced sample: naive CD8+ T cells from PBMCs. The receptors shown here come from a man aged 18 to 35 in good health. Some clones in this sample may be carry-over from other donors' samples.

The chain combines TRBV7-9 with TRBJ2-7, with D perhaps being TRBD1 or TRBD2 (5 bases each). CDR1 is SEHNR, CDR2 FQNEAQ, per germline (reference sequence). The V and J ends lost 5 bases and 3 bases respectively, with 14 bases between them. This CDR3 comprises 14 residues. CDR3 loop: CASSPRDGLYEQYF. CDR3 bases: TGTGCCAGCAGCCCTCGGGACGGCCTCTACGAGCAGTACTTC.

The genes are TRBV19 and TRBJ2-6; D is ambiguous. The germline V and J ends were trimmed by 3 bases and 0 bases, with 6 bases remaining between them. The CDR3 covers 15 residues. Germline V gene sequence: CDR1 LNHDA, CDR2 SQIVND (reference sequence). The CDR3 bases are TGTGCCAGTAGTATTCTGGACTCTGGGGCCAACGTCCTGACTTTC. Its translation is CASSILDSGANVLTF.

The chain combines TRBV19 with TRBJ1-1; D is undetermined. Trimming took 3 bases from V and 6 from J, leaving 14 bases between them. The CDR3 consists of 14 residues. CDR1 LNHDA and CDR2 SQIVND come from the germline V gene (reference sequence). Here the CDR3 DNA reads TGTGCCAGTAGTATCGGCCCGAAGGAGCCTGAAGCTTTCTTT. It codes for CASSIGPKEPEAFF.

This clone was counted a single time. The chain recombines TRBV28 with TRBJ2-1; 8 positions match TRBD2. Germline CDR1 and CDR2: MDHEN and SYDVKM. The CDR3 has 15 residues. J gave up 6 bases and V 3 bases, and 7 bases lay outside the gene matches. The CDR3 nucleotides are TGTGCCAGCAGTTTTATTCCGGGAGGGGGCAATGAGCAGTTCTTC. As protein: CASSFIPGGGNEQFF.

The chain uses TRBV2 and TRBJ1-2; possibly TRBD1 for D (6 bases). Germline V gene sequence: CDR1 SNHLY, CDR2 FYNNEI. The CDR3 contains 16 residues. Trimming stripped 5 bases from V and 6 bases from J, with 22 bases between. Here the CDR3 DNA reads TGTGCCAGCAGTCCACCCCTCGGGGGGGGCCTGGATGGCTACACCTTC. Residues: CASSPPLGGGLDGYTF.